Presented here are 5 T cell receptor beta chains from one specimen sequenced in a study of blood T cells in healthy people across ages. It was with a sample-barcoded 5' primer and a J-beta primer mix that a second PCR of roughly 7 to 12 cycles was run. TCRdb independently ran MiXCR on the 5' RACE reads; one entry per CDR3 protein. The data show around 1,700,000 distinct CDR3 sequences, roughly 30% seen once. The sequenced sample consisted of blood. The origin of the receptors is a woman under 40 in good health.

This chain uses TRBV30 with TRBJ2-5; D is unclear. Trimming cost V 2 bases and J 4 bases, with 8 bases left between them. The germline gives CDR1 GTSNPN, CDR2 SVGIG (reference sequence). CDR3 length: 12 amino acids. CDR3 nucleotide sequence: TGTGCCTGGAGTTCAGCAAGAGAGACCCAGTACTTC. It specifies CAWSSARETQYF.

The CDR3 coding sequence is TGTGCTAGTGGTCCTGGTCTGCCAGGGAATCAGCCCCAGCATTTT. Its protein is CASGPGLPGNQPQHF. The chain combines TRBV12-5 with TRBJ1-5; D possibly corresponds to TRBD1 (5 bases). Germline V CDR1 and CDR2: LGHNT, FRNRAP. This CDR3 has 15 residues. V was pared by 5 bases and J by 4 bases, with 15 bases between.

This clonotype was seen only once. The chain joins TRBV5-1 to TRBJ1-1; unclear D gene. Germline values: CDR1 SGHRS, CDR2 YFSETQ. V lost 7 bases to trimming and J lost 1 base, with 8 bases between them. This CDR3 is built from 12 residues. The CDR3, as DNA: TGCGCCAGCGATACAGAGAACACTGAAGCTTTCTTT. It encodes CASDTENTEAFF.

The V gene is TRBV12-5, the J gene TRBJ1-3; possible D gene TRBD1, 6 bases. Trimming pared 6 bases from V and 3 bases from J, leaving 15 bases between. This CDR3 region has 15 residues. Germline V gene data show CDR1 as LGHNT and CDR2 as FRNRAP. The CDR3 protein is CASGPQQGLGNTIYF. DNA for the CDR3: TGTGCTAGTGGACCTCAACAGGGTCTTGGAAACACCATATATTTT.

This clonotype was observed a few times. This CDR3 is CASSQGAGVIADTQYF. As DNA, the CDR3 is TGTGCCAGCAGCCAAGGAGCGGGAGTGATCGCAGATACGCAGTATTTT. V gene TRBV3-1 combines with J gene TRBJ2-3; 8 positions agree with TRBD2. Germline assignment: CDR1 LGHDT and CDR2 YNNKEL (reference sequence). J lost 4 bases, V lost 1 base, and 7 bases had no gene match. The length of the CDR3 is 16 residues.